This T cell receptor (beta chain) is from a study of cytomegalovirus exposure and HLA in healthy donors. Study-level points and caveats: Clusters of TCRs from the first cohort tended to co-occur in the 120 or so validation repertoires (as a later analysis found).

Deletions cut 1 base from V and 4 bases from J, with 11 bases between. Germline V gene lookup returns CDR1 SGHRS and CDR2 YFSETQ. This CDR3 has 14 amino acids. The table came from immunoSEQ multiplex PCR; TCRdb's copy has only in-frame clones and leaves some out. The sample records about 98,000 clones, around 88% being singletons. In its sample, this clone was seen a few times. Its antigen is still unknown. Specimen: PBMCs. The rearrangement joins TRBV5-1 to TRBJ1-1; perhaps TRBD1 as D (5 bases). The TCR originated in a woman in her twenties or thirties in good health and CMV-seronegative. CDR3 loop: CASSLSGGSTEAFF. DNA of the CDR3: TGCGCCAGCAGCTTGAGTGGGGGGAGCACTGAAGCTTTCTTT. The complete variable domain, with remaining parts taken from reference TRBV5-1 and TRBJ1-1, reads KAGVTQTPRYLIKTRGQQVTLSCSPISGHRSVSWYQQTPGQGLQFLFEYFSETQRNKGNFPGRFSGRQFSNSRSEMNVSTLELGDSALYLCASSLSGGSTEAFFGQGTRLTVV.